The present TCR beta chain was sequenced within a study of blood T cell repertoires in COVID-19. As for the study in general: Sites in the United States, Italy and Spain provided acute and convalescent COVID-19 samples. PBMCs, B-cell-depleted T cells, or T cells provided the cDNA or gDNA that made up the material.

Authors' processing steps: Nucleated cell number was recorded as an estimate derived from reference gene primer amplification. The protocol was immunoSEQ multiplex PCR, while the TCRdb copy is restricted to in-frame clones and leaves out a portion. V and J calls and clone size are copied from that table; D and trimming were computed from the DNA. This sample has some 300,000 clones, with over 80% found just once. CDR1 is SGHTA and CDR2 is FQGTGA in the germline V gene. J gave up 4 bases and V 2 bases, and 6 bases lay outside the gene matches. CDR3 length equals 15 residues. The receptor was isolated from a woman aged 45-60 years with active or convalescent COVID-19. This sequence joins TRBV7-3 and TRBJ2-3; 7 nucleotides align to TRBD1. Sequences were obtained from peripheral blood. The CDR3 bases are TGTGCCAGCAGCTTACTGGGGACAGCCGCAGATACGCAGTATTTT. Amino acid sequence: CASSLLGTAADTQYF. Full variable domain (outside the CDR3, taken from reference TRBV7-3 and TRBJ2-3): GAGVSQTPSNKVTEKGKYVELRCDPISGHTALYWYRQSLGQGPEFLIYFQGTGAADDSGLPNDRFFAVRPEGSVSTLKIQRTERGDSAVYLCASSLLGTAADTQYFGPGTRLTVL.